This entry concerns a single TCR beta chain. These data are taken from a study of T cell responses to AZD1222 COVID-19 vaccine. Study at large: Researchers grouped second doses given at about 4 or about 12 weeks into one pool.

Libraries were prepared by immunoSEQ multiplex PCR; TCRdb keeps only in-frame clonotypes and omits some of them. The sample lists 150,000 or so clones; 80% to 95% were seen once. This specimen was peripheral blood, taken on day 0 of AZD1222 vaccination. The receptor comes from an adult in good health.

The CDR3 DNA reads as TGTGCCAGCAGCCCCTCAGTCGGGGGGTCCTACGAGCAGTACTTC. Encoded protein: CASSPSVGGSYEQYF. The chain has TRBV3-1 (or the pseudogene TRBV3-2) and TRBJ2-7, with 7 positions matching TRBD2. Germline V gives CDR1 LGHDT, CDR2 YNNKEL (reference sequence). V lost 4 bases and J lost 1; bases outside the gene matches: 7. This CDR3 spans 15 amino acids.